This T cell receptor beta chain derives from a study of T cells after yellow fever vaccination. The study, taken as a whole, reports: FACS-sorted repertoires might harbor abundant contaminating clonotypes from the bulk population. Compared with primary, the secondary response was weaker and peaked at day 5, not 15.

TCRdb independently ran MiXCR on the 5' RACE reads; one entry per CDR3 protein. The data hold around 40,000 distinct CDR3 sequences, with about 7% observed a single time. The CDR3 covers 12 residues. V was trimmed by 3 bases and J by 4 bases, leaving 4 bases between them. Germline values: CDR1 SGHDT, CDR2 YYEEEE. This clonotype occurred many times. This clonotype originated in a man younger than 45 who received the YFV17D yellow fever vaccine. This rearrangement joins TRBV5-6 to TRBJ2-2; D not certain. Sequencing was performed on CD8+ T cells not binding an NS4B(214-222) dextramer, sorted from PBMCs, taken 45 days after the yellow fever booster vaccination. CDR3 coding DNA: TGTGCCAGCAGCTGGGGCACCGGGGAGCTGTTTTTT. Translation: CASSWGTGELFF.